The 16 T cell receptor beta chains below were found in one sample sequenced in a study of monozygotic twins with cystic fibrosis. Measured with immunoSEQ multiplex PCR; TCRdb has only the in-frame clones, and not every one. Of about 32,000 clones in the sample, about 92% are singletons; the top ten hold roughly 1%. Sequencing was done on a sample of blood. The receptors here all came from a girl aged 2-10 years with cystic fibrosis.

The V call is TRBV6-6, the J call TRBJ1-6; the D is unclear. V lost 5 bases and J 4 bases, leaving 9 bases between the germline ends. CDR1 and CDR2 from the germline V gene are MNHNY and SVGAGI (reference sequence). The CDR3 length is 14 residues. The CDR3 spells CASSNQRYNSPLHF. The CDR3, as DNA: TGTGCCAGCAGTAACCAGAGGTATAATTCACCCCTCCACTTT.

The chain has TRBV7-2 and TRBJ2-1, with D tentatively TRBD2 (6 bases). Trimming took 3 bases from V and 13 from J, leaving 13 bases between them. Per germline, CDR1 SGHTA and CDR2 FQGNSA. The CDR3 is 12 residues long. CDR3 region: CASSFRVGLQFF. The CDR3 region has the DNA TGTGCCAGCAGCTTTCGAGTGGGACTTCAGTTCTTC.

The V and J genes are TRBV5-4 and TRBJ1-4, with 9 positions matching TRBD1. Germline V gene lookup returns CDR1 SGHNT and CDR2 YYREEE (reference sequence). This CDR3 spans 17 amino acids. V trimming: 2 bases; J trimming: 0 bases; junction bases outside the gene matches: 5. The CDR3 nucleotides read TGTGCCAGCAGCTTAACGGGACAGGGTGCAACTAATGAAAAACTGTTTTTT. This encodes CASSLTGQGATNEKLFF.

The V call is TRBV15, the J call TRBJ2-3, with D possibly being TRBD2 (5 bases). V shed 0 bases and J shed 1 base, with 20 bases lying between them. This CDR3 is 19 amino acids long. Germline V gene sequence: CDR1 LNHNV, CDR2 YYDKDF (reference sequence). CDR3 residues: CATSRDGMIASGGTDTQYF. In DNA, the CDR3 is TGTGCCACCAGCAGAGATGGGATGATAGCCAGCGGCGGCACAGATACGCAGTATTTT.

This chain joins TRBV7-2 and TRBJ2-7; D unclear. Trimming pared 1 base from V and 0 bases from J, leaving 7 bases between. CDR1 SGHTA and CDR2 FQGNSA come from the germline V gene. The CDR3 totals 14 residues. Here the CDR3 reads CASSLDGSSYEQYF. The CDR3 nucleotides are TGTGCCAGCAGCTTAGATGGTAGCTCCTACGAGCAGTACTTC.

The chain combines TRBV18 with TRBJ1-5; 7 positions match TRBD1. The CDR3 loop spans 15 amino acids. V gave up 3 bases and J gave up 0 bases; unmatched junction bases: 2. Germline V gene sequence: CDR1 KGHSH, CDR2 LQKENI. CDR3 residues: CASSPGQDSNQPQHF. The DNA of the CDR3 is TGTGCCAGCTCACCCGGACAGGATAGCAATCAGCCCCAGCATTTT.

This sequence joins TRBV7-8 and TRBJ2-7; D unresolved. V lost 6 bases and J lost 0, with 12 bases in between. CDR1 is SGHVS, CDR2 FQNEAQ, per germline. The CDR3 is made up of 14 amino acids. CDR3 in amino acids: CASSPLAGSYEQYF. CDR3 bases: TGTGCCAGCAGTCCTCTGGCAGGCTCCTACGAGCAGTACTTC.

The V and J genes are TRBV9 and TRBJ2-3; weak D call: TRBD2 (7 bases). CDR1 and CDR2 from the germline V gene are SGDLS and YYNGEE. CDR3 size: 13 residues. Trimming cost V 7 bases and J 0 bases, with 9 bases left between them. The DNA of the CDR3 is TGTGCCAGCGGGGGGGCTAGCACAGATACGCAGTATTTT. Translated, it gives CASGGASTDTQYF.

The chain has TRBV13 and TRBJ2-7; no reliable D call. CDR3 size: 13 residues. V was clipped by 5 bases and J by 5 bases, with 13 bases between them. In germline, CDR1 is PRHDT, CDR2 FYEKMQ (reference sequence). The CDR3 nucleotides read TGTGCCAGCAGCCAAGAATTAGCTAACGAGCAGTACTTC. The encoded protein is CASSQELANEQYF.

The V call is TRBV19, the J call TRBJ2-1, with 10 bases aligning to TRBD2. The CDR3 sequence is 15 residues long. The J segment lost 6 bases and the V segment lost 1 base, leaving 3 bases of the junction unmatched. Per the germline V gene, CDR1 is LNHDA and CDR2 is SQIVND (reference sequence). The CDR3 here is CASSIAQRGGNEQFF. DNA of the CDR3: TGTGCCAGTAGTATAGCCCAGCGGGGGGGCAATGAGCAGTTCTTC. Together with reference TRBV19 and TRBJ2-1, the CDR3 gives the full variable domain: DGGITQSPKYLFRKEGQNVTLSCEQNLNHDAMYWYRQDPGQGLRLIYYSQIVNDFQKGDIAEGYSVSREKKESFPLTVTSAQKNPTAFYLCASSIAQRGGNEQFFGPGTRLTVL.

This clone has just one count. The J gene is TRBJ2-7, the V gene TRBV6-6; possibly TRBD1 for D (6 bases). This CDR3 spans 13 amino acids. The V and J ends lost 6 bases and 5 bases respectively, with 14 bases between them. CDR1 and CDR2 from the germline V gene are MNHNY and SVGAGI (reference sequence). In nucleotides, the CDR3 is TGTGCCAGCAGCAGGGACACCGGCAACGAGCAGTACTTC. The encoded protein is CASSRDTGNEQYF.

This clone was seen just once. CDR3 sequence reads: CASSIDPGQGGNQPQHF. The CDR3 nucleotides read TGTGCCAGTAGTATAGATCCAGGGCAGGGTGGCAATCAGCCCCAGCATTTT. The chain joins TRBV19 to TRBJ1-5; the D gene is possibly TRBD1 (5 bases). This CDR3 spans 17 amino acids. Trimming removed 0 bases from V and 2 bases from J, with 14 bases in between. Germline V gives CDR1 LNHDA, CDR2 SQIVND (reference sequence).

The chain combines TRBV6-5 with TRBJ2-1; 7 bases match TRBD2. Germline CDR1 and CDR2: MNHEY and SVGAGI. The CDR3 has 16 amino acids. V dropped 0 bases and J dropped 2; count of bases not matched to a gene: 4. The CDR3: CASSYSSGEAYNEQFF. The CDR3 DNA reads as TGTGCCAGCAGTTACTCCAGCGGGGAGGCCTACAATGAGCAGTTCTTC.

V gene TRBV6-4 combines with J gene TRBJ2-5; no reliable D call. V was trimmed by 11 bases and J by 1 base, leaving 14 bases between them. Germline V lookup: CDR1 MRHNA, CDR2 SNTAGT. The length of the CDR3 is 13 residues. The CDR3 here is CAGMSPPQETQYF. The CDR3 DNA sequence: TGTGCCGGGATGTCCCCTCCCCAAGAGACCCAGTACTTC.

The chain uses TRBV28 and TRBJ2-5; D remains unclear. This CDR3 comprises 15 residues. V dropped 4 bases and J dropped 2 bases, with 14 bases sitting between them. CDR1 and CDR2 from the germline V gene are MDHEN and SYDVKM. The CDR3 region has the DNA TGTGCCAGCAGTTCCTTCCGTCAGGCACAAGAGACCCAGTACTTC. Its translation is CASSSFRQAQETQYF.

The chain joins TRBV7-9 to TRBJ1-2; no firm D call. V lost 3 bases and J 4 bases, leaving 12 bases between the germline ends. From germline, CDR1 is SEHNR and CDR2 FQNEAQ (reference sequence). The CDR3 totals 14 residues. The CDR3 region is CASSFSRDFYGYTF. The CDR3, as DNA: TGTGCCAGCAGCTTTTCCCGGGATTTCTATGGCTACACCTTC.